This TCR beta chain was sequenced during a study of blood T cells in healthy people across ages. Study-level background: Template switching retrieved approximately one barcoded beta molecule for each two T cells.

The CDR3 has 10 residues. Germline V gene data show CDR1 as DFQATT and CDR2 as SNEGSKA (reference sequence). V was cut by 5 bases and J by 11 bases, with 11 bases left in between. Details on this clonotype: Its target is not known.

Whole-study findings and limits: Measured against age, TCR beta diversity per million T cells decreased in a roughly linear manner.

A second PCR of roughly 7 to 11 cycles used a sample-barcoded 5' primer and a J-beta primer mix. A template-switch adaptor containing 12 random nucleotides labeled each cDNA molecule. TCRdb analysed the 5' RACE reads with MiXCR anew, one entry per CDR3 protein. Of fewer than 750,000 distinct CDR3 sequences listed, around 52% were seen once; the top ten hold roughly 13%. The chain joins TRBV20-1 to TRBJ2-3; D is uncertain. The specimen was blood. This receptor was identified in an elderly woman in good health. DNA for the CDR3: TGCAGTGCTTTGCGTTCGGTGCAGTATTTT. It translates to CSALRSVQYF.